The clone carrying this T cell receptor beta chain turned up a few times. What it binds is unknown. The data are from a study of identical twins. Whole-study results and caveats: Zero-insertion analyses might be partly confounded by invariant T cells like MAIT and iNKT. Insertions were reduced in abundant cord blood beta clonotypes but not in memory repertoires. The study found that models underestimated out-of-frame TCR alpha sharing in monozygotic twins.

A universal primer site was created by template switching, with the cDNA bearing unique molecular identifiers. TCRdb re-analysed the 5' RACE reads in MiXCR, keeping a single row per CDR3 protein. The sample has around 480,000 distinct CDR3 sequences, around 15% seen once. Trimming stripped 5 bases from V and 2 bases from J, with 7 bases between. This CDR3 has 11 residues. Germline V lookup: CDR1 GTSNPN, CDR2 SVGIG (reference sequence). These data were also reused for a study on yellow fever vaccine responses in identical twins.

This sequence originates from a woman aged 18 to 35 in good health. The sample comprised CD4+ T cells sorted from blood. The chain has TRBV30 and TRBJ2-7, with no clear D. CDR3 nucleotides: TGTGCCTGGGGATGGCCCTACGAGCAGTACTTC. It yields the protein CAWGWPYEQYF.